This T cell receptor beta chain was identified in a study of identical twins. TCRdb called the 5' RACE reads again in MiXCR, with one record for every CDR3 protein. The sample has under 1 million distinct CDR3 sequences; approximately 13% are singletons. CDR1 is ENHRY and CDR2 is SYGVKD in the germline V gene. The CDR3 is 18 residues long. The V and J ends lost 9 bases and 2 bases, in that order; junction bases with no gene match: 15. These same data were also listed under a study on yellow fever vaccine responses in identical twins.

J is TRBJ2-1 and V is TRBV10-3; 11 bases are shared with TRBD2. Sequencing used PBMCs. The clonotype originates from a woman aged 18-29 years in good health. The CDR3 DNA is TGTGCCATTAGCGGGAGGGGAATCATTTTAGGCACCTACAATGAGCAGTTCTTC. It yields the protein CAISGRGIILGTYNEQFF.